This T cell receptor (beta chain) stems from a study of blood T cell repertoires in COVID-19. CDR3 length: 14 residues. V lost 4 bases to trimming and J lost 3 bases, with 14 bases between them. The V gene's germline CDR1 is SGHRS and CDR2 YFSETQ. Sequencing was performed with immunoSEQ multiplex PCR; in TCRdb, only in-frame clones are kept and a portion is missing. The sample lists a few hundred thousand clones; around 87% were seen once. The J gene is TRBJ2-7, the V gene TRBV5-1, with D possibly being TRBD1 (5 bases). Sequencing used PBMCs or T cells enriched from blood (not recorded which). This TCR came from a young man who had recovered from COVID-19. CDR3: CASSQGQTVYEQYF. DNA for the CDR3: TGCGCCAGCAGCCAGGGCCAGACCGTCTACGAGCAGTACTTC.